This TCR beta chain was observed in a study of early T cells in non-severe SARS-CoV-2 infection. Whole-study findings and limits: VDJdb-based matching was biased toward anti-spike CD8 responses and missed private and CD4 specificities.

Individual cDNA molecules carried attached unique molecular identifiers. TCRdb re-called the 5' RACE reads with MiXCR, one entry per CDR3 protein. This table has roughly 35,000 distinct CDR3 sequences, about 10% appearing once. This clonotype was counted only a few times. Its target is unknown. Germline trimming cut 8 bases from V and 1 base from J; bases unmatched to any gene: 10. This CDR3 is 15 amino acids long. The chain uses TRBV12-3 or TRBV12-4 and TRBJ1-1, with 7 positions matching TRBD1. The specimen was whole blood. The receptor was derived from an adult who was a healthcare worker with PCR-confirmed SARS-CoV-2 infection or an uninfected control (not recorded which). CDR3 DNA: TGTGCCAGCGCCGAAATGGGGACAGCGAACACTGAAGCTTTCTTT. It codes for CASAEMGTANTEAFF.